This TCR beta chain stems from a study of shared clonotypes between healthy human individuals. Study-wide results and caveats: Clonotypes shared by all four sorted-subset donors had higher generation probabilities than non-shared clonotypes.

On this clone: Its antigen is undetermined.

A roughly 200 ng quantity of DNA, 30,000 to 35,000 T cell genomes, went into the sorted-subset replicate PCRs. Repertoires were generated with immunoSEQ multiplex PCR, while TCRdb's copy carries only in-frame clones and drops some. This table has just over 2,000,000 clones, about 95% appearing once. Terminally differentiated effector memory CD45RA+ cells were excluded from the naive CD8 cells, which were CD45RO-negative and positively selected for CCR7. V was clipped by 5 bases and J by 6 bases; unmatched bases: 8. The V gene's germline CDR1 is SGHDT and CDR2 YYEEEE. The CDR3 runs to 13 residues. The chain uses TRBV5-6 and TRBJ2-7; TRBD2 agrees at 7 bases. The sequence was collected from a man between 18 and 35 years old in good health. The sample taken for sequencing was naive CD8+ T cells sorted from blood. In DNA form, the CDR3 reads TGTGCCAGCAGTAGCGGGCCCCCTCTCGAGCAGTACTTC. Its protein product is CASSSGPPLEQYF. Together with reference TRBV5-6 and TRBJ2-7, the CDR3 gives the full variable domain: DAGVTQSPTHLIKTRGQQVTLRCSPKSGHDTVSWYQQALGQGPQFIFQYYEEEERQRGNFPDRFSGHQFPNYSSELNVNALLLGDSALYLCASSSGPPLEQYFGPGTRLTVT.